The 23 T cell receptor beta chains given below trace back to one sample, sequenced in a study of beta chain features in type 1 diabetes. Expressed TCRB transcripts were sequenced because the isolated RNA had all been reverse transcribed beforehand. Clones were sequenced by immunoSEQ multiplex PCR, and TCRdb holds only the in-frame ones, with some missing. The table records around 240,000 clones, around 9.6% of them present only once. The sequenced material came from naive CD4+ T cells from blood. All receptors derive from a woman aged 18 to 35 in good health.

CDR3 nucleotide sequence: TGTGCCAGCAGCTTCCGGCTAGCGGGAGGGCAAAGCACAGATACGCAGTATTTT. Protein sequence: CASSFRLAGGQSTDTQYF. This chain connects TRBV5-4 to TRBJ2-3; 12 bases are shared with TRBD2. Trimming cost V 2 bases and J 0 bases; bases outside gene matches: 7. The germline gives CDR1 SGHNT, CDR2 YYREEE (reference sequence). This CDR3 has 18 residues. Variable domain in full (rest from reference TRBV5-4 and TRBJ2-3): ETGVTQSPTHLIKTRGQQVTLRCSSQSGHNTVSWYQQALGQGPQFIFQYYREEENGRGNFPPRFSGLQFPNYSSELNVNALELDDSALYLCASSFRLAGGQSTDTQYFGPGTRLTVL.

The chain couples TRBV29-1 to TRBJ1-4, with D possibly being TRBD1 (6 bases). Germline V lookup: CDR1 SQVTM, CDR2 ANQGSEA. Trimming removed 4 bases from V and 7 bases from J, with 13 bases in between. This CDR3 contains 13 residues. The CDR3 spells CSVGGGSGEKLFF. For the CDR3, the DNA is TGCAGCGTTGGGGGGGGCTCCGGTGAAAAACTGTTTTTT.

The chain has TRBV5-1 and TRBJ1-4; D remains ambiguous. The germline V and J ends were trimmed by 1 base and 8 bases, with 12 bases remaining between them. This CDR3 contains 14 residues. CDR1 and CDR2 from the germline V gene are SGHRS and YFSETQ. The CDR3 nucleotides read TGCGCCAGCAGCTTGAGTGGCCTGGGCGAAAAACTGTTTTTT. Its protein is CASSLSGLGEKLFF.

The chain joins TRBV30 to TRBJ2-6; TRBD1 is a possible D gene (6 bases). Germline CDR1 reads GTSNPN; CDR2 reads SVGIG (reference sequence). V was cut by 5 bases and J by 0 bases, with 32 bases left in between. The CDR3 runs to 22 residues. The CDR3 spells CAWGKLRGQGQLVRSGANVLTF. The CDR3 bases are TGTGCCTGGGGCAAGCTAAGGGGTCAGGGGCAACTCGTTCGCTCTGGGGCCAACGTCCTGACTTTC.

The chain couples TRBV18 to TRBJ2-7; 7 bases map to TRBD2. The CDR3 extends over 16 amino acids. CDR1 and CDR2 from the germline V gene are KGHSH and LQKENI. With 3 bases clipped from V and 7 bases from J, the junction kept 15 bases outside the gene matches. CDR3 sequence: CASSPIFFSGVLEQYF. In nucleotides, the CDR3 is TGTGCCAGCTCACCGATTTTTTTCAGCGGGGTACTGGAGCAGTACTTC.

The chain employs TRBV6-6 and TRBJ2-1; 11 nucleotides agree with TRBD1. Germline CDR1 MNHNY, CDR2 SVGAGI (reference sequence). V shed 6 bases and J 8 bases; nucleotides not matched to a gene: 9. The CDR3 totals 15 residues. CDR3 nucleotide sequence: TGTGCCAGCAGCCGCGGACAGGGGGCGCGCGATGAGCAGTTCTTC. It is translated as CASSRGQGARDEQFF.

V usage is TRBV18 and J usage is TRBJ1-3; D gene ambiguous. V lost 4 bases and J lost 0, with 4 bases in between. The CDR3 totals 13 residues. Germline V gene data show CDR1 as KGHSH and CDR2 as LQKENI. The CDR3 protein is CASSHSSGNTIYF. The CDR3 region has the DNA TGTGCCAGCTCACACAGCTCTGGAAACACCATATATTTT.

This clone came up a few times. The chain carries TRBV27 and TRBJ2-3, with 8 positions matching TRBD2. V gave up 2 bases and J gave up 2 bases; unmatched junction bases: 3. The CDR3 is 15 residues long. The germline CDR1 and CDR2 sequences are MNHEY and SMNVEV (reference sequence). The CDR3 DNA reads as TGTGCCAGCAGTTTAACCGGGAGGGCCACAGATACGCAGTATTTT. This codes for CASSLTGRATDTQYF.

This clone was seen more than once but under ten times. This chain joins TRBV5-1 and TRBJ2-2; 10 bases fit TRBD2. The CDR3 has 15 residues. Trimming took 5 bases from V and 4 from J; bases not matched to a gene: 5. The germline V gene has CDR1 SGHRS and CDR2 YFSETQ. Written as DNA, the CDR3 is TGCGCCAGCAGTGGGACTAGCGAACCCACCGGGGAGCTGTTTTTT. Translating it yields CASSGTSEPTGELFF.

The rearrangement uses TRBV28 and TRBJ1-5; D gene ambiguous. In germline, CDR1 is MDHEN, CDR2 SYDVKM. This CDR3 comprises 14 residues. Trimming pared 3 bases from V and 3 bases from J, leaving 9 bases between. CDR3 coding DNA: TGTGCCAGCAGTTTGGTACAAAACAATCAGCCCCAGCATTTT. Encoded protein: CASSLVQNNQPQHF.

This clone was counted only a few times. The chain carries TRBV5-1 and TRBJ2-7; D may be TRBD1 (6 bases). The CDR3 spans 13 residues. Germline-derived CDR1 and CDR2 are SGHRS and YFSETQ. V lost 4 bases to trimming and J lost 5 bases, with 13 bases between them. For the CDR3, the DNA is TGCGCCAGCAGCGCCAGGGGAGTGGACGAGCAGTACTTC. As protein: CASSARGVDEQYF.

This clone was counted a few times. The V and J genes are TRBV6-5 and TRBJ2-1; D is unresolved. V shed 4 bases and J shed 0 bases, with 13 bases lying between them. The V gene's germline CDR1 is MNHEY and CDR2 SVGAGI. This CDR3 region has 16 residues. The CDR3 DNA reads as TGTGCCAGCAGTTTCAGACACTTGAGCTCCTACAATGAGCAGTTCTTC. It yields the protein CASSFRHLSSYNEQFF.

The table lists this clone with a few counts. The rearrangement joins TRBV5-5 to TRBJ2-3, with D hard to call. This CDR3 contains 11 residues. V lost 3 bases and J 11 bases, leaving 10 bases between the germline ends. The germline V gene has CDR1 SGHKS and CDR2 YYEKEE (reference sequence). The CDR3 DNA is TGTGCCAGCAGCTGGGCAGAGCTGCAGTATTTT. As protein: CASSWAELQYF.

The chain employs TRBV6-5 and TRBJ1-2; possible D gene TRBD1, 6 bases. The CDR3 runs to 14 residues. CDR1 is MNHEY, CDR2 SVGAGI, per germline. The V end lost 5 bases, the J end lost 4 bases, and 14 bases lay between the germline ends. The CDR3 DNA is TGTGCCAGCAGTCGCCGCAGGGGTTTCTATGGCTACACCTTC. This sequence encodes CASSRRRGFYGYTF.

The CDR3 loop is CSGSAGKTDTQYF. The CDR3 DNA reads as TGCAGTGGTTCGGCCGGGAAAACAGATACGCAGTATTTT. This chain links TRBV29-1 with TRBJ2-3, with TRBD2 as a possible D gene (5 bases). CDR1 SQVTM and CDR2 ANQGSEA come from the germline V gene. The CDR3 consists of 13 residues.

The rearrangement joins TRBV7-9 to TRBJ2-1, with 10 bases fitting TRBD2. V shed 5 bases and J 4 bases; nucleotides not matched to a gene: 2. The CDR3 covers 14 residues. The germline gives CDR1 SEHNR, CDR2 FQNEAQ (reference sequence). The CDR3: CASSRTSGYNEQFF. The CDR3 bases are TGTGCCAGCAGCCGGACTAGCGGTTACAATGAGCAGTTCTTC.

A few counts support this clone. The J gene is TRBJ2-2, the V gene TRBV6-5; TRBD2 is a possible D gene (6 bases). Germline values: CDR1 MNHEY, CDR2 SVGAGI. V lost 6 bases to trimming and J lost 6 bases, with 17 bases between them. The CDR3 runs 15 residues. The CDR3 coding sequence is TGTGCCAGCAGGCCAACGGGAGCCCCAGCCGGGGAGCTGTTTTTT. It translates to CASRPTGAPAGELFF.

There are many counts of this clone. The chain joins TRBV14 to TRBJ2-1; weak D call: TRBD2 (6 bases). The V end was cut by 2 bases, the J end by 6 bases, with 14 bases between. The CDR3 spans 15 residues. CDR1 is SGHDN, CDR2 FVKESK, per germline. CDR3 nucleotides: TGTGCCAGCAGCCAACTATCGACTAGGACCAATGAGCAGTTCTTC. It yields the protein CASSQLSTRTNEQFF.

The chain is built from TRBV25-1 and TRBJ1-5; D is possibly TRBD1 (6 bases). The CDR3 loop spans 11 amino acids. Trimming cost V 8 bases and J 10 bases, with 12 bases left between them. Germline V gene data show CDR1 as MGHDK and CDR2 as SYGVNS. The CDR3: CASRGAGPQHF. The CDR3 DNA reads TGTGCCAGCCGGGGGGCAGGTCCCCAGCATTTT.

The rearrangement joins TRBV9 to TRBJ2-7; TRBD1 is a possible D gene (5 bases). CDR3 length equals 13 residues. V was cut by 2 bases and J by 7 bases, with 13 bases left in between. The germline V gene has CDR1 SGDLS and CDR2 YYNGEE. The CDR3 reads CASSVQGLGEQYF. CDR3 DNA: TGTGCCAGCAGCGTGCAGGGATTGGGGGAGCAGTACTTC.

This clone was seen a few times. The chain uses TRBV5-6 and TRBJ2-3; TRBD1 matches at 9 bases. The CDR3 totals 16 residues. The germline V gene has CDR1 SGHDT and CDR2 YYEEEE. The ends lost 5 bases at V and 2 bases at J; junction bases unmatched: 9. The DNA for the CDR3 is TGTGCCAGCAGAGGGAACAGGGGGCCGGACACAGATACGCAGTATTTT. Amino acid sequence: CASRGNRGPDTDTQYF.

This clone was seen more than once but under ten times. The V call is TRBV4-1, the J call TRBJ2-5; a weak D match, TRBD2 (6 bases). CDR1 and CDR2 (germline): MGHRA, YSYEKL. CDR3 length: 17 residues. V lost 1 base to trimming and J lost 5 bases, with 20 bases between them. DNA for the CDR3: TGCGCCAGCAGCCAAGGGGGAGGCAAAGGGGTTGGGGAGACCCAGTACTTC. As protein: CASSQGGGKGVGETQYF.

V is TRBV18 and J is TRBJ2-5; D gene unclear. Looked up from germline, CDR1 is KGHSH and CDR2 is LQKENI. The CDR3 runs to 15 residues. V lost 3 bases, J lost 2 bases, and 13 bases lay in between. The CDR3 is CASSPGGAEQETQYF. CDR3 sequence (DNA): TGTGCCAGCTCACCCGGTGGCGCGGAACAAGAGACCCAGTACTTC.